The 20 T cell receptor beta chains in this list originate from one sample, sequenced in a study of CD8+CD57+ T cells in acquired aplastic anemia. Genomic DNA templated the TCR beta VDJ and CDR3 profiling. TCRdb reprocessed the reads with MiXCR, giving one entry per CDR3 protein. Here the sample spans approximately 170,000 distinct CDR3 sequences, about 64% being singletons. The sequenced sample was sorted CD4+, CD8+, or CD8+CD57+ T cells (not recorded which) from PBMCs. The receptors originated from a human donor in good health.

The table lists this clonotype with many counts. This chain joins TRBV9 and TRBJ2-2, with D maybe TRBD1 (6 bases). The germline V gene encodes CDR1 SGDLS and CDR2 YYNGEE. V gave up 4 bases and J gave up 5 bases, with 21 bases separating them. This CDR3 comprises 17 residues. The DNA of the CDR3 is TGTGCCAGCAGCCCCCCCACGGGACATCCTCGAACCGGGGAGCTGTTTTTT. Residues: CASSPPTGHPRTGELFF.

Concerning this clonotype itself: A much larger clonotype is one base distant, so this may be a read error. The V and J genes are TRBV6-1 and TRBJ2-3, with D perhaps TRBD1 (6 bases). The V gene's germline CDR1 is MNHNS and CDR2 SASEGT. The CDR3 is made up of 16 amino acids. DNA of the CDR3: TGTGTCAGCAGTGATGCTACAGGAGGCAGGGGAGATACGCAGTATTTT. Protein: CVSSDATGGRGDTQYF.

V is TRBV20-1 and J is TRBJ2-7; no firm D call. V lost 1 base and J 6 bases, leaving 13 bases between the germline ends. Germline-derived CDR1 and CDR2 are DFQATT and SNEGSKA (reference sequence). This CDR3 comprises 13 residues. The CDR3 region has the DNA TGCAGTGCTAGAGGGCCTTGGGGTGCCGAGCAGTACTTC. Translating gives CSARGPWGAEQYF.

The chain carries TRBV7-2 and TRBJ2-1, with TRBD2 identical over 15 bases. V lost 1 base and J lost 9; bases outside the gene matches: 1. This CDR3 comprises 15 residues. Germline CDR1 and CDR2: SGHTA and FQGNSA. CDR3 sequence reads: CASSLGGLAGGEQFF. Here the CDR3 DNA reads TGTGCCAGCAGCTTAGGGGGACTAGCGGGAGGTGAGCAGTTCTTC.

At least ten counts were recorded for this clonotype. The chain's CDR3 is CASSLRSGTLNYGYTF. The CDR3 DNA reads TGTGCCAGCAGTCTCAGATCCGGGACGCTCAACTATGGCTACACCTTC. The chain carries TRBV27 and TRBJ1-2, with a weak D call TRBD1 (5 bases). The CDR3 has 16 residues. Germline assignment: CDR1 MNHEY and CDR2 SMNVEV (reference sequence). V lost 5 bases, J lost 2 bases, and 18 bases lay in between.

V and J are TRBV4-1 and TRBJ1-2; 8 nucleotides agree with TRBD1. V dropped 2 bases and J dropped 8; count of bases not matched to a gene: 10. CDR1 and CDR2 (germline): MGHRA, YSYEKL. The CDR3 loop spans 15 amino acids. CDR3 nucleotides: TGCGCCAGCAGCCAAAGGACAGGGAAATTGGAGGGCTACACCTTC. It translates to CASSQRTGKLEGYTF.

V and J are TRBV5-1 and TRBJ2-5; D ambiguous. The J call may be mistaken, given a closer DNA end match to TRBJ2-1. Germline CDR1 SGHRS, CDR2 YFSETQ. The CDR3 consists of 11 residues. The CDR3: CASSPSDEQFF. For the CDR3, the DNA is TGCGCCAGCAGCCCCTCGGATGAGCAGTTCTTC.

The V and J genes are TRBV12-3 or TRBV12-4 and TRBJ2-1, with D unresolved. Between the trimmed V and J ends, which lost 4 bases and 9 bases, there was a span of 10 bases. CDR3 length equals 12 residues. The CDR3 here is CASSSTVGEQFF. The CDR3 region has the DNA TGTGCCAGCAGTTCGACCGTAGGTGAGCAGTTCTTC.

This clonotype came up once. This chain links TRBV7-9 with TRBJ2-7, with 12 bases matching TRBD2. There are 17 residues in the CDR3. The V and J ends lost 5 bases and 2 bases, in that order; junction bases with no gene match: 10. Germline lookup yields CDR1 SEHNR and CDR2 FQNEAQ (reference sequence). The CDR3 region is CASSGGERTSGTYEQYF. CDR3 nucleotide sequence: TGTGCCAGCAGCGGAGGGGAGCGGACTAGCGGGACCTACGAGCAGTACTTC.

This clonotype was detected many times. The chain carries TRBV7-3 and TRBJ2-1; D may be TRBD2 (5 bases). Trimming stripped 0 bases from V and 1 base from J, with 10 bases between. Germline CDR1 reads SGHTA; CDR2 reads FQGTGA. The CDR3 runs 16 residues. Here the CDR3 reads CASSLTPGTSYNEQFF. CDR3 nucleotides: TGTGCCAGCAGCTTAACGCCGGGAACATCCTACAATGAGCAGTTCTTC.

This chain links TRBV15 with TRBJ2-7; TRBD1 matches 11 bases. Germline CDR1 is LNHNV and CDR2 is YYDKDF (reference sequence). The CDR3 contains 20 residues. The V gene end was trimmed by 5 bases and the J gene end by 2 bases; junction bases not matched to a gene: 20. The CDR3 sequence: CATSPTTAGTGGLPAYEQYF. Here the CDR3 DNA reads TGTGCCACCAGCCCGACGACGGCCGGGACAGGGGGATTACCAGCCTACGAGCAGTACTTC.

V is TRBV24-1 and J is TRBJ2-1; D unclear. V shed 1 base and J shed 0 bases, with 12 bases lying between them. The CDR3 extends over 17 amino acids. Per the germline V gene, CDR1 is KGHDR and CDR2 is SFDVKD. The CDR3 DNA reads as TGTGCCACCAGTGATTTTCAAGGTCTAAGCTCCTACAATGAGCAGTTCTTC. Its translation is CATSDFQGLSSYNEQFF.

The chain combines TRBV20-1 with TRBJ1-2; D possibly corresponds to TRBD1 (5 bases). Germline-derived CDR1 and CDR2 are DFQATT and SNEGSKA (reference sequence). Between the trimmed V and J ends, which lost 0 bases and 10 bases, there was a span of 15 bases. The CDR3 totals 13 residues. CDR3 nucleotides: TGCAGTGCTAGAGATTGGGGCAGCCTCCCCTACACCTTC. Translating it yields CSARDWGSLPYTF.

The gene calls are TRBV20-1 and TRBJ2-5; 7 nucleotides agree with TRBD2. Germline V gene data show CDR1 as DFQATT and CDR2 as SNEGSKA (reference sequence). CDR3 size: 16 residues. Unmatched junction bases numbered 15, after V lost 5 bases and J lost 3 bases. The CDR3 DNA reads TGCAGTGCTTCCCCCCTGGGCGGGAGACACGAAGAGACCCAGTACTTC. It yields the protein CSASPLGGRHEETQYF.

This clonotype was seen many times. The genes are TRBV30 and TRBJ2-7; 7 nucleotides line up with TRBD1. This CDR3 has 12 residues. The ends lost 7 bases at V and 1 base at J; junction bases unmatched: 4. CDR1 is GTSNPN, CDR2 SVGIG, per germline (reference sequence). The CDR3 loop reads CAFDRDSYEQYF. The CDR3 nucleotides are TGTGCCTTCGACAGGGATTCCTACGAGCAGTACTTC. Combining the CDR3 with reference TRBV30 and TRBJ2-7 gives the whole variable domain SQTIHQWPATLVQPVGSPLSLECTVEGTSNPNLYWYRQAAGRGLQLLFYSVGIGQISSEVPQNLSASRPQDRQFILSSKKLLLSDSGFYLCAFDRDSYEQYFGPGTRLTVT.

The chain joins TRBV24-1 to TRBJ2-1; 12 nucleotides agree with TRBD2. The CDR3 is 16 amino acids. After removal of 0 bases from V and 4 bases from J, the junction contained 0 bases not matched to a gene. The germline gives CDR1 KGHDR, CDR2 SFDVKD. The CDR3 DNA reads TGTGCCACCAGTGATTTGACTAGCGGGGGGTACAATGAGCAGTTCTTC. Its protein product is CATSDLTSGGYNEQFF.

This clonotype came up once. The chain recombines TRBV4-1 with TRBJ2-6, with TRBD2 matching over 14 bases. The CDR3 is made up of 19 amino acids. Germline CDR1 and CDR2: MGHRA and YSYEKL. V lost 1 base to trimming and J lost 3 bases; unmatched junction nucleotides: 5. CDR3: CASSQGTGTSGSGANVLTF. DNA for the CDR3: TGCGCCAGCAGCCAAGGGACCGGGACTAGCGGGAGTGGGGCCAACGTCCTGACTTTC.

The V call is TRBV20-1, the J call TRBJ2-7; D remains ambiguous. Germline V gene sequence: CDR1 DFQATT, CDR2 SNEGSKA (reference sequence). Trimming shortened V by 4 bases and J by 3 bases, and 10 bases separated the two germline ends. The CDR3 is 12 residues long. In DNA form, the CDR3 reads TGCAGTGCTAACCTTGGTGGCTACGAGCAGTACTTC. This sequence encodes CSANLGGYEQYF.

This sequence joins TRBV11-2 and TRBJ2-1; D remains ambiguous. The V gene's germline CDR1 is SGHAT and CDR2 FQNNGV. Trimming removed 0 bases from V and 10 bases from J, with 16 bases in between. The length of the CDR3 is 15 residues. The DNA of the CDR3 is TGTGCCAGCAGCTTAGATCTAACAGCTCCCTACGAGCAGTTCTTC. Translating gives CASSLDLTAPYEQFF.

The V call is TRBV15, the J call TRBJ2-7; D is perhaps TRBD2 (6 bases). Germline V gene data show CDR1 as LNHNV and CDR2 as YYDKDF (reference sequence). Between the trimmed V and J ends, which lost 0 bases and 4 bases, there was a span of 13 bases. This CDR3 has 15 amino acids. CDR3 sequence: CATSRDGDLGYEQYF. CDR3 nucleotide sequence: TGTGCCACCAGCAGAGATGGGGACTTGGGTTACGAGCAGTACTTC.